These T cell receptor beta chains were read from a single sample in a study of T cell clones after liver transplantation. The data were produced by immunoSEQ multiplex PCR, yet TCRdb's version contains in-frame clones alone and is incomplete. This sample has about 75,000 clones, with 84% found just once. The sample in question was CD4+ T cells from blood, obtained around 48 months after liver transplant. The source of these receptors is a human patient who received a liver transplant. Some of the T cells may derive from the graft donor. CDR3s include the opening cysteine and the closing phenylalanine or tryptophan. Fields, in order: J gene, D gene, clone size, V gene, CDR3 DNA, CDR3 protein. A D gene is named only where the DNA matches it firmly. Expanded clones get a size class; other rows say once, few or many, or leave the size out.

TRBJ2-1 | . | . | TRBV6-5 | TGTGCCAGCAGTTATGTTCGGTCGGGGGGCGCCCAGTTCTTC | CASSYVRSGGAQFF
TRBJ2-1 | TRBD2 | . | TRBV4-2 | TGTGCCAGCAGCCAAGTAGCTAGCGGGTCTGAGCAGTTCTTC | CASSQVASGSEQFF
TRBJ2-7 | TRBD1 | . | TRBV27 | TGTGCCAGCAGTTTCGAGCGACAGGGGTACGAGCAGTACTTC | CASSFERQGYEQYF
TRBJ1-1 | TRBD1 | few | TRBV7-6 | TGTGCCAGCAGACGGGGACAGGGGGCGCGATTGGGGACTGAAGCTTTCTTT | CASRRGQGARLGTEAFF
TRBJ1-5 | . | . | TRBV4-3 | TGCGCCAGCAGCCAAGATCTCGGCAATCAGCCCCAGCATTTT | CASSQDLGNQPQHF
TRBJ2-7 | . | . | TRBV5-4 | TGTGCCAGCAGCAGACGCCGGGACCCCTACGAGCAGTACTTC | CASSRRRDPYEQYF
TRBJ2-2 | TRBD1 | few | TRBV4-2 | TGTGCCAGCAGACGGGACAGAAACACCGGGGAGCTGTTTTTT | CASRRDRNTGELFF
TRBJ2-2 | . | . | TRBV5-1 | TGCGCCAGCAGCGGCGTGGCGGGGAGAGGCACCGGGGAGCTGTTTTTT | CASSGVAGRGTGELFF
TRBJ2-3 | TRBD2 | . | TRBV18 | TGTGCCAGCTCACCACCTGGGACTAGTAAGGGTACGCAGTATTTT | CASSPPGTSKGTQYF
TRBJ2-5 | . | once | TRBV5-6 | TGTGCCAGCAGCTTGCTAGGGGTGTGGGAGACCCAGTACTTC | CASSLLGVWETQYF
TRBJ1-1 | . | . | TRBV18 | TGTGCCAGCTACCGGGTCTCGGGCACTGAAGCTTTCTTT | CASYRVSGTEAFF
TRBJ2-5 | TRBD2 | . | TRBV19 | TGTGCCAGTAAAACTAGCGGGGGGGCCGTGGAGACCCAGTACTTC | CASKTSGGAVETQYF
TRBJ2-7 | . | . | TRBV29-1 | TGCAGCGTTGTAACGGGTTCCTACTACGAGCAGTACTTC | CSVVTGSYYEQYF
TRBJ2-7 | . | . | TRBV27 | TGTGCCAGCAGACCCCAGTACCTCTACGAGCAGTACTTC | CASRPQYLYEQYF
TRBJ2-7 | . | . | TRBV6-5 | TGTGCCAGCAAGGCGGCAGGGGCCCCCTACGAGCAGTACTTC | CASKAAGAPYEQYF
TRBJ2-1 | TRBD2 | . | TRBV28 | TGTGCCAGCAGTTTGAGGGCTAGCGGGAAACCCTACAATGAGCAGTTCTTC | CASSLRASGKPYNEQFF
TRBJ1-2 | . | . | TRBV25-1 | TGTGCCAGCAGTGAATTGGACAGAAACTATGGCTACACCTTC | CASSELDRNYGYTF
TRBJ2-5 | TRBD2 | . | TRBV7-2 | TGTGCCAGCAGCTTTAGCGGGGGTTTGGAGACCCAGTACTTC | CASSFSGGLETQYF
TRBJ2-7 | . | . | TRBV18 | TGTGCCAGCTCCGAGGGGGGCTGGCGCGAGCAGTACTTC | CASSEGGWREQYF
TRBJ2-7 | . | . | TRBV4-3 | TGCGCCAGCAGCCAAGAAGTCGGTCCCTACGAGCAGTACTTC | CASSQEVGPYEQYF
TRBJ2-1 | TRBD2 | . | TRBV5-1 | TGCGCCAGCAGCTGGACTAGCGGGTACTACAATGAGCAGTTCTTC | CASSWTSGYYNEQFF
TRBJ1-1 | . | . | TRBV7-2 | TGTGCCAGCAGCTTAGTGTGGCAGAACACTGAAGCTTTCTTT | CASSLVWQNTEAFF
TRBJ2-1 | . | . | TRBV5-1 | TGCGCCAGCAGCTTGAGGGCCCAAAACAATGAGCAGTTCTTC | CASSLRAQNNEQFF
TRBJ1-5 | . | . | TRBV4-1 | TGCGCCAGCAGCCAAGCGTTCCGGGAGGGCAATCAGCCCCAGCATTTT | CASSQAFREGNQPQHF
TRBJ2-2 | . | . | TRBV7-6 | TGTGCCAGCAGCTTAGATAGCTCCGGGGAGCTGTTTTTT | CASSLDSSGELFF
TRBJ2-1 | . | . | TRBV4-1 | TGCGCCAGCAGCCAAGAAAGGAGAGCGGCGCTCTCCTACAATGAGCAGTTCTTC | CASSQERRAALSYNEQFF
TRBJ2-7 | TRBD2 | . | TRBV4-1 | TGCGCCAGCAGCCAACTGAGGGCTAGCGGGACCACCTACGAGCAGTACTTC | CASSQLRASGTTYEQYF
TRBJ2-5 | TRBD1 | . | TRBV4-2 | TGTGCCAGCAGCCCGTCGGACAGGGAAGAGACCCAGTACTTC | CASSPSDREETQYF
TRBJ2-1 | . | . | TRBV7-8 | TGTGCCAGCAGCCCCTATGGGGGTGGTTCCTACAATGAGCAGTTCTTC | CASSPYGGGSYNEQFF
TRBJ2-5 | . | . | TRBV7-6 | TGTGCCAGCAGCGAACAGGGTTGGGAGACCCAGTACTTC | CASSEQGWETQYF
TRBJ2-1 | TRBD2 | . | TRBV7-2 | TGTGCCAGCAGCCCCCATTATAGCGGGACATACAATGAGCAGTTCTTC | CASSPHYSGTYNEQFF
TRBJ1-2 | . | . | TRBV19 | TGTGCCAGTAGTAAGAGACCGCCGCTCGGCTACACCTTC | CASSKRPPLGYTF
TRBJ1-3 | . | . | TRBV18 | TGTGCCAGCTCACCAGCAGGACACTCTGGAAACACCATATATTTT | CASSPAGHSGNTIYF
TRBJ2-1 | . | . | TRBV19 | TGTGCCAGCAGAGGGACTTACTACGCCTCCTACAATGAGCAGTTCTTC | CASRGTYYASYNEQFF
TRBJ1-2 | . | . | TRBV11-2 | TGTGCCAGCAGCACCGGGAGGGTTGGCTACACCTTC | CASSTGRVGYTF
TRBJ2-5 | . | . | TRBV11-2 | TGTGCCAGCAGACCCGGTTTCACAACACAGACCCAGTACTTC | CASRPGFTTQTQYF
TRBJ2-5 | . | . | TRBV5-1 | TGCGCCAGCAGATCGACCCAAGAGACCCAGTACTTC | CASRSTQETQYF
TRBJ2-1 | TRBD2 | . | TRBV11-2 | TGTGCCAGCAGCTTACCTAGCGGGGTTCGGAATGAGCAGTTCTTC | CASSLPSGVRNEQFF
TRBJ1-2 | . | . | TRBV4-3 | TGCGCCAGCAGCCAATATAAGGAGGGAATGGGAGGCTACACCTTC | CASSQYKEGMGGYTF
TRBJ2-3 | TRBD2 | many | TRBV5-1 | TGCGCCAGCAGCTTGGTTGGCGGGAGGGCCGATATAGATACGCAGTATTTT | CASSLVGGRADIDTQYF
TRBJ2-2 | . | . | TRBV9 | TGTGCCAGCAGCGCGACCTCGGCCCTGGGCACCGGGGAGCTGTTTTTT | CASSATSALGTGELFF
TRBJ2-7 | TRBD2 | . | TRBV6-6 | TGTGCCAGCAGTTACATAGCGGGAGACTCCTACGAGCAGTACTTC | CASSYIAGDSYEQYF
TRBJ2-5 | TRBD2 | . | TRBV7-9 | TGTGCCAGCAGCTTAAGTTATTGGCGGGGGGAGCAAGAGACCCAGTACTTC | CASSLSYWRGEQETQYF
TRBJ2-3 | . | . | TRBV7-9 | TGTGCCAGCAGCCTTCCACTTCCCACAGATACGCAGTATTTT | CASSLPLPTDTQYF
TRBJ1-2 | . | . | TRBV6-1 | TGTGCCAGCAGTAGGAGGACCCTCGGCTACACCTTC | CASSRRTLGYTF
TRBJ2-5 | TRBD1 | . | TRBV5-1 | TGCGCCAGCAGCGGAACAGGGGAAGGAGAGACCCAGTACTTC | CASSGTGEGETQYF
TRBJ1-2 | . | . | TRBV6-5 | TGTGCCACCTACAACAGGCCCAACTATGGCTACACCTTC | CATYNRPNYGYTF
TRBJ2-1 | TRBD2 | . | TRBV15 | TGTGCCACCAGCGGACCACGGGGGGTTGGTGAGCAGTTCTTC | CATSGPRGVGEQFF
TRBJ2-7 | TRBD1 | . | TRBV5-1 | TGCGCCAGCAGCGTCGGGACAGGGGCATGGAACGAGCAGTACTTC | CASSVGTGAWNEQYF
TRBJ2-6 | TRBD1 | . | TRBV27 | TGTGCCAGCAGTTTAGTAACAGGGGCTGGGGCCAACGTCCTGACTTTC | CASSLVTGAGANVLTF